The 31 T cell receptor beta chains presented below share a single source sample, sequenced in a study of blood T cell repertoires in COVID-19. Sequencing used immunoSEQ multiplex PCR; TCRdb keeps in-frame clones, though not all of them. Of roughly 300,000 clones listed, approximately 90% are singletons. Sequencing used PBMCs or T cells enriched from blood (not recorded which). Receptors were obtained from a man aged 25-40 years who had recovered from COVID-19.

In DNA, the CDR3 is TGTGCCAGCAGCGTAGGGGGACAGGGGGCGTACGGGGAGCTGTTTTTT. It is translated as CASSVGGQGAYGELFF. The genes are TRBV9 and TRBJ2-2, with 12 positions matching TRBD1. V trimming: 0 bases; J trimming: 7 bases; junction bases outside the gene matches: 4. Germline CDR1 reads SGDLS; CDR2 reads YYNGEE. CDR3 size: 16 residues.

The rearrangement uses TRBV5-1 and TRBJ2-6; D is perhaps TRBD1 (5 bases). CDR3 length equals 15 residues. Germline CDR1 SGHRS, CDR2 YFSETQ. V lost 2 bases, J lost 3 bases, and 9 bases lay in between. Written as DNA, the CDR3 is TGCGCCAGCAGCTTCAGGGATTATGGGGCCAACGTCCTGACTTTC. Protein: CASSFRDYGANVLTF.

Comments on this clone: One end of the junction is discordant with germline, which a read error may explain. The chain recombines TRBV7-7 with TRBJ2-2, with TRBD2 as a possible D gene (6 bases). This CDR3 comprises 15 residues. The germline V gene encodes CDR1 SSHAT and CDR2 FNYEAQ (reference sequence). CDR3 in amino acids: CASSPRGGFTGELFF. CDR3 coding DNA: TGTGCTAGCAGCCCCCGTGGGGGGTTCACCGGGGAGCTGTTTTTT.

DNA of the CDR3: TGTGCCAGCAGAGGGACTAGCGGGACTACGAGCTCCTACGAGCAGTACTTC. It yields the protein CASRGTSGTTSSYEQYF. The chain recombines TRBV27 with TRBJ2-7; 13 bases line up with TRBD2. CDR3 length: 17 residues. Germline V gene lookup returns CDR1 MNHEY and CDR2 SMNVEV (reference sequence). V was clipped by 6 bases and J by 0 bases; unmatched bases: 8.

This chain uses TRBV7-6 with TRBJ1-6, with D maybe TRBD1 (5 bases). Trimming pared 3 bases from V and 7 bases from J, leaving 16 bases between. The V gene's germline CDR1 is SGHVS and CDR2 FNYEAQ. The CDR3 extends over 16 amino acids. The CDR3 DNA sequence: TGTGCCAGCAGCTTGTTTGGGGAGGGGAACAATTCACCCCTCCACTTT. Its protein is CASSLFGEGNNSPLHF.

The chain recombines TRBV5-1 with TRBJ1-1; 9 positions match TRBD1. The CDR3 sequence is 15 residues long. After removal of 4 bases from V and 0 bases from J, the junction contained 4 bases not matched to a gene. Germline V gives CDR1 SGHRS, CDR2 YFSETQ. The CDR3 DNA reads as TGCGCCAGCAGCCCGGGACAGGGATTGAACACTGAAGCTTTCTTT. It yields the protein CASSPGQGLNTEAFF.

The chain employs TRBV30 and TRBJ1-2; D not resolved. Trimming stripped 8 bases from V and 9 bases from J, with 16 bases between. Germline CDR1 and CDR2: GTSNPN and SVGIG (reference sequence). The CDR3 extends over 11 amino acids. This CDR3 is CAQSEGLSYTF. The CDR3 DNA follows: TGTGCCCAAAGTGAGGGTTTGAGCTACACCTTC.

This chain connects TRBV4-1 to TRBJ2-1; TRBD2 aligns across 13 bases. This CDR3 is 17 amino acids long. The V segment lost 2 bases and the J segment 8 bases; nucleotides outside the gene matches: 9. The germline V gene has CDR1 MGHRA and CDR2 YSYEKL. CDR3 DNA sequence: TGCGCCAGCAGCCAACTAACACTAGCGGGGGGGCATGATGAGCAGTTCTTC. Its protein product is CASSQLTLAGGHDEQFF.

The genes are TRBV6-4 and TRBJ2-7, with 8 bases identical to TRBD1. There are 15 residues in the CDR3. Per germline, CDR1 MRHNA and CDR2 SNTAGT. V lost 1 base and J lost 6; bases outside the gene matches: 8. CDR3 sequence (DNA): TGTGCCAGCAGTGACTACCCAGGGGGCCGGGGCGAGCAGTACTTC. It is translated as CASSDYPGGRGEQYF.

This clone has a handful of counts. The rearrangement links TRBV6-1 to TRBJ1-4; D is uncertain. V shed 2 bases and J shed 7 bases, with 14 bases lying between them. The CDR3 contains 15 residues. The V gene's germline CDR1 is MNHNS and CDR2 SASEGT. The CDR3 region is CASSERLAGGEKLFF. The CDR3 DNA follows: TGTGCCAGCAGTGAAAGGCTGGCAGGAGGTGAAAAACTGTTTTTT.

This chain uses TRBV7-6 with TRBJ2-3, with 9 bases identical to TRBD2. The trim removed 1 base at V and 7 bases at J, leaving 3 bases unmatched. The CDR3 extends over 14 amino acids. CDR1 and CDR2 from the germline V gene are SGHVS and FNYEAQ. This CDR3 is CASSLGLAGYTQYF. In nucleotides, the CDR3 is TGTGCCAGCAGCTTAGGTCTAGCGGGGTATACGCAGTATTTT.

The V call is TRBV20-1, the J call TRBJ1-4; the match to TRBD1 covers 7 bases. V was pared by 3 bases and J by 3 bases, with 10 bases of the junction left unmatched. Germline V CDR1 and CDR2: DFQATT, SNEGSKA (reference sequence). The CDR3 loop spans 16 amino acids. CDR3 DNA: TGCAGTGCTAGTGGGGAAACAGGGGAGGCTAATGAAAAACTGTTTTTT. It codes for CSASGETGEANEKLFF.

The genes are TRBV11-2 and TRBJ1-1; 7 nucleotides align to TRBD1. The CDR3 runs 15 residues. Looked up from germline, CDR1 is SGHAT and CDR2 is FQNNGV. V gave up 8 bases and J gave up 2 bases; unmatched junction bases: 11. The CDR3 sequence: CASFEGQIKNTEAFF. The CDR3 region has the DNA TGTGCCAGCTTTGAGGGACAGATCAAAAACACTGAAGCTTTCTTT. The entire variable domain, with the rest obtained from reference TRBV11-2 and TRBJ1-1, is as follows: EAGVAQSPRYKIIEKRQSVAFWCNPISGHATLYWYQQILGQGPKLLIQFQNNGVVDDSQLPKDRFSAERLKGVDSTLKIQPAKLEDSAVYLCASFEGQIKNTEAFFGQGTRLTVV.

The genes are TRBV6-6 and TRBJ1-3; D remains unclear. Per the germline V gene, CDR1 is MNHNY and CDR2 is SVGAGI (reference sequence). This CDR3 has 16 residues. The germline V and J ends were trimmed by 5 bases and 0 bases, with 14 bases remaining between them. DNA of the CDR3: TGTGCCAGCAGTCTCTCTGTCCCCCGCTCTGGAAACACCATATATTTT. As protein: CASSLSVPRSGNTIYF.

The chain combines TRBV9 with TRBJ2-7, with 7 bases matching TRBD2. V shed 4 bases and J 0 bases; nucleotides not matched to a gene: 7. The CDR3 has 15 residues. The germline CDR1 and CDR2 sequences are SGDLS and YYNGEE. The CDR3 DNA reads as TGTGCCAGCAGCCAAACGGGGGGTCGCTCCTACGAGCAGTACTTC. It specifies CASSQTGGRSYEQYF.

V is TRBV28 and J is TRBJ1-2, with 8 bases aligning to TRBD1. Germline V CDR1 and CDR2: MDHEN, SYDVKM. The length of the CDR3 is 13 residues. With 6 bases clipped from V and 6 bases from J, the junction kept 6 bases outside the gene matches. The CDR3 DNA is TGTGCCAGCAGCTGGGGGACAGGCAATGGCTACACCTTC. It encodes CASSWGTGNGYTF.

The V gene is TRBV2, the J gene TRBJ2-3, with TRBD2 identical over 11 bases. The length of the CDR3 is 15 residues. The germline CDR1 and CDR2 sequences are SNHLY and FYNNEI. With V trimmed by 8 bases and J by 5 bases, 9 bases remained unmatched. The CDR3 is CASVGVGTSGDTQYF. The CDR3 DNA sequence: TGTGCCAGCGTGGGGGTCGGGACTAGCGGAGATACGCAGTATTTT. Together with reference TRBV2 and TRBJ2-3, the CDR3 gives the full variable domain: EPEVTQTPSHQVTQMGQEVILRCVPISNHLYFYWYRQILGQKVEFLVSFYNNEISEKSEIFDDQFSVERPDGSNFTLKIRSTKLEDSAMYFCASVGVGTSGDTQYFGPGTRLTVL.

CDR3 bases: TGTGCCAGCTCGCCCACTGTGGCGGGGCTCTTTGGAGAAGCTTTCTTT. Its translation: CASSPTVAGLFGEAFF. The chain employs TRBV18 and TRBJ1-1; D is perhaps TRBD1 (5 bases). V lost 6 bases to trimming and J lost 8 bases, with 25 bases between them. Germline CDR1 KGHSH, CDR2 LQKENI. The CDR3 has 16 residues.

The DNA for the CDR3 is TGTGCCAGCAGCTTAGTGACTAGCGGGAGAGAGACCCAGTACTTC. Its translation: CASSLVTSGRETQYF. This sequence joins TRBV7-2 and TRBJ2-5; the match to TRBD2 covers 12 bases. Germline V gene sequence: CDR1 SGHTA, CDR2 FQGNSA. The CDR3 loop spans 15 amino acids. After removal of 1 base from V and 4 bases from J, the junction contained 1 base not matched to a gene.

This clone was picked up one time. The rearrangement links TRBV18 to TRBJ1-1; D uncertain. Deletions cut 0 bases from V and 1 base from J, with 9 bases between. The CDR3 spans 15 residues. The V gene's germline CDR1 is KGHSH and CDR2 LQKENI. The CDR3 spells CASSPPVTGNTEAFF. CDR3 bases: TGTGCCAGCTCACCACCGGTCACCGGGAACACTGAAGCTTTCTTT.

The chain joins TRBV5-1 to TRBJ2-2, with 7 bases aligning to TRBD2. The germline V gene has CDR1 SGHRS and CDR2 YFSETQ. This CDR3 spans 15 amino acids. Trimming removed 3 bases from V and 5 bases from J; junction bases left unmatched: 7. The CDR3 loop is CASSSRWGGTGELFF. The DNA for the CDR3 is TGCGCCAGCAGCTCCCGGTGGGGGGGAACCGGGGAGCTGTTTTTT.

V is TRBV3-1 (or the pseudogene TRBV3-2) and J is TRBJ2-7; D gene ambiguous. The V end was cut by 4 bases, the J end by 0 bases, with 4 bases between. Germline-derived CDR1 and CDR2 are LGHDT and YNNKEL (reference sequence). The CDR3 totals 12 residues. CDR3 sequence (DNA): TGTGCCAGCAGCCGTCTCTCCTACGAGCAGTACTTC. This gives the protein CASSRLSYEQYF.

V usage is TRBV30 and J usage is TRBJ2-7, with 9 bases aligning to TRBD2. Germline V gene data show CDR1 as GTSNPN and CDR2 as SVGIG (reference sequence). The V gene end was trimmed by 7 bases and the J gene end by 12 bases; junction bases not matched to a gene: 13. CDR3 length: 12 residues. CDR3 loop: CASSTRLAGPYF. The CDR3 DNA is TGTGCCTCCTCAACACGTCTAGCGGGGCCGTACTTC.

V usage is TRBV23-1 and J usage is TRBJ1-4; D perhaps matches TRBD1 (5 bases). TRBV23-1 is an ORF; its function is uncertain. CDR3 length: 13 residues. V was cut by 8 bases and J by 8 bases, with 15 bases left in between. CDR3 coding DNA: TGCGCCAGCCGCGGGGGTCCAGGGGAAAAACTGTTTTTT. This translates into CASRGGPGEKLFF.

The rearrangement joins TRBV4-1 to TRBJ2-1; 10 bases are a match to TRBD1. The V segment lost 1 base and the J segment 5 bases; nucleotides outside the gene matches: 14. This CDR3 is 19 amino acids long. CDR1 is MGHRA and CDR2 is YSYEKL in the germline V gene. The CDR3 loop reads CASSQVYPAGTGDNNEQFF. The CDR3 nucleotides read TGCGCCAGCAGCCAAGTGTATCCGGCCGGGACAGGGGACAACAATGAGCAGTTCTTC.

V is TRBV7-2 and J is TRBJ2-7, with TRBD2 as a possible D gene (6 bases). The germline CDR1 and CDR2 sequences are SGHTA and FQGNSA. V gave up 2 bases and J gave up 0 bases, with 14 bases separating them. This CDR3 is built from 16 residues. For the CDR3, the DNA is TGTGCCAGCAGCTTATTAGGAGGGGCGGGCTCCTACGAGCAGTACTTC. Protein: CASSLLGGAGSYEQYF.

This clone has only a few counts. The chain carries TRBV28 and TRBJ1-2; 8 bases are shared with TRBD1. Germline assignment: CDR1 MDHEN and CDR2 SYDVKM. V gave up 5 bases and J gave up 8 bases; unmatched junction bases: 7. The CDR3 length is 13 residues. The chain's CDR3 is CASSRRTGIGYTF. In nucleotides, the CDR3 is TGTGCCAGCAGTCGTCGGACAGGGATCGGCTACACCTTC.

The gene calls are TRBV28 and TRBJ1-6; no reliable D call. V lost 3 bases and J lost 1, with 7 bases in between. The CDR3 is 15 amino acids. The germline V gene encodes CDR1 MDHEN and CDR2 SYDVKM. CDR3 bases: TGTGCCAGCAGTTTGGGAGGATCCTATAATTCACCCCTCCACTTT. Encoded protein: CASSLGGSYNSPLHF.

This clone was detected only once. The chain is built from TRBV5-1 and TRBJ2-5; TRBD1 might be the D (6 bases). Germline V lookup: CDR1 SGHRS, CDR2 YFSETQ. This CDR3 spans 12 amino acids. V gave up 5 bases and J gave up 3 bases, with 8 bases separating them. The CDR3 spells CASSPGEETQYF. The CDR3 DNA reads TGCGCCAGCAGTCCAGGGGAAGAGACCCAGTACTTC.

The J gene is TRBJ2-5, the V gene TRBV5-1; a possible D gene is TRBD2 (5 bases). Germline V lookup: CDR1 SGHRS, CDR2 YFSETQ. Trimming removed 5 bases from V and 5 bases from J, with 10 bases in between. CDR3 length: 12 amino acids. The CDR3 spells CASSVGGETQYF. In nucleotides, the CDR3 is TGCGCCAGCAGTGTGGGCGGGGAGACCCAGTACTTC.

The chain links TRBV10-2 to TRBJ1-2; 10 bases align to TRBD1. The CDR3 runs to 15 residues. V dropped 7 bases and J dropped 6; count of bases not matched to a gene: 11. In germline, CDR1 is WSHSY, CDR2 SAAADI. This chain's CDR3 is CASIETGTGVDGYTF. CDR3 nucleotide sequence: TGCGCCAGCATAGAAACCGGGACAGGGGTGGATGGCTACACCTTC.